This TCR beta chain was sequenced in a study of cytotoxic CD8 clonotypes in ibrutinib-treated CLL. The protocol was immunoSEQ multiplex PCR, while the TCRdb copy is restricted to in-frame clones and leaves out a portion. This sample yields approximately 100,000 clones, of which about 50% are seen a single time; about 40% belongs to the top ten. This CDR3 contains 14 residues. Trimming left V 5 bases short and J 4 bases short, with 14 bases between. The germline CDR1 and CDR2 sequences are SGHTA and FQGNSA. The J gene is TRBJ1-1, the V gene TRBV7-2, with D possibly matching TRBD1 (6 bases). This clonotype originated in a human donor with chronic lymphocytic leukemia. The starting material was PBMCs, obtained after 24 months of ibrutinib treatment. The CDR3 is CASSPRGFGTEAFF. DNA for the CDR3: TGTGCCAGCAGCCCGAGGGGGTTTGGCACTGAAGCTTTCTTT. Full variable domain (rest looked up from reference TRBV7-2 and TRBJ1-1): GAGVSQSPSNKVTEKGKDVELRCDPISGHTALYWYRQSLGQGLEFLIYFQGNSAPDKSGLPSDRFSAERTGGSVSTLTIQRTQQEDSAVYLCASSPRGFGTEAFFGQGTRLTVV.